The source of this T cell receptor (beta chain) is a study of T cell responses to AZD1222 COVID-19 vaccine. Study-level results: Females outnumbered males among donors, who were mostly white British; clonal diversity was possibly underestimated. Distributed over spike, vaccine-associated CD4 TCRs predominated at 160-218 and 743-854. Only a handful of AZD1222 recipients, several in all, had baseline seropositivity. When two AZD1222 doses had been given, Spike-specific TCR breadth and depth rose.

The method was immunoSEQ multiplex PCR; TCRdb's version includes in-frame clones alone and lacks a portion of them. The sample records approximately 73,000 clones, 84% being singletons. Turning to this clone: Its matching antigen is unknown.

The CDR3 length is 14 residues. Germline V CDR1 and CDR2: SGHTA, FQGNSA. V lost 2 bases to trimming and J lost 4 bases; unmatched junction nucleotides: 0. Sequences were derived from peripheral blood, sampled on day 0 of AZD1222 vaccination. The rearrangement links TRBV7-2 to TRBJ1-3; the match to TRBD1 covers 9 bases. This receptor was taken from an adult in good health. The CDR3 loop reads CASSLTGGGNTIYF. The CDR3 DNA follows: TGTGCCAGCAGCTTAACAGGGGGCGGAAACACCATATATTTT.